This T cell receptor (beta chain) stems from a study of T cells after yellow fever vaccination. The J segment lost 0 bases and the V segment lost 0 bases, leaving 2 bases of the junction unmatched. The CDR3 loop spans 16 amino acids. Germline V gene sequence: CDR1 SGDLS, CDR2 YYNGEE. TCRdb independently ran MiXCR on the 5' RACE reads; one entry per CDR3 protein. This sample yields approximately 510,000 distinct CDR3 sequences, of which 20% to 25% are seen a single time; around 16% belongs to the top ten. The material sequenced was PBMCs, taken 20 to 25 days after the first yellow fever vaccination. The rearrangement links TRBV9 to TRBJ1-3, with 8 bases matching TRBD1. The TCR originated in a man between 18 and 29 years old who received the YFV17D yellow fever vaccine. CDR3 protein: CASSVAGGYSGNTIYF. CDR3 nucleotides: TGTGCCAGCAGCGTAGCAGGGGGCTACTCTGGAAACACCATATATTTT.